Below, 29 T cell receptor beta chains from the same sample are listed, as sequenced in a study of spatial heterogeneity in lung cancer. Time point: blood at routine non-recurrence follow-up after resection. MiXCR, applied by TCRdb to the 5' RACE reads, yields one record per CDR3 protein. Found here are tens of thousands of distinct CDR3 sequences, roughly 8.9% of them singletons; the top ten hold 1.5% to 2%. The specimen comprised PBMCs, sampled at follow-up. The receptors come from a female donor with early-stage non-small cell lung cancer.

CDR3 nucleotide sequence: TGCGCCAGCAGCTTCGGAGCCCGTAGTGGCTACACCTTC. Residues: CASSFGARSGYTF. The chain recombines TRBV5-1 with TRBJ1-2, with D unclear. From germline, CDR1 is SGHRS and CDR2 YFSETQ. This CDR3 has 13 amino acids. V was shortened by 2 bases and J by 7 bases, with 12 bases between the two germline ends.

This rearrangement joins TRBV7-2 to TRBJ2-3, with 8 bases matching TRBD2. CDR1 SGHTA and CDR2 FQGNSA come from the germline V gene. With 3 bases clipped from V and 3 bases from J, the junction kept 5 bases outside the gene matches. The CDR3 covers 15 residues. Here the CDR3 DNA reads TGTGCCAGCAGCTTCCCCTCTAGCGGGACAGATACGCAGTATTTT. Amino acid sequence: CASSFPSSGTDTQYF.

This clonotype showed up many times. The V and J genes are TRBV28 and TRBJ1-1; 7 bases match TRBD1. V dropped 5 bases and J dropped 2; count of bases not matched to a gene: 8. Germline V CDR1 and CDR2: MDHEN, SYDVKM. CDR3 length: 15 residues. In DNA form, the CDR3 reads TGTGCCAGCAGTGTAGTCGGGACAGTTAACACTGAAGCTTTCTTT. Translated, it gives CASSVVGTVNTEAFF.

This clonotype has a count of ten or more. The CDR3 bases are TGTGCCAGCAGGCGGACAGGGCCGAGGGCTACTGAAGCTTTCTTT. Its translation is CASRRTGPRATEAFF. The rearrangement joins TRBV6-2 or TRBV6-3 to TRBJ1-1, with 8 bases lining up with TRBD1. J lost 5 bases, V lost 6 bases, and 11 bases had no gene match. CDR1 and CDR2 (germline): MNHEY, SVGEGT. CDR3 length equals 15 residues.

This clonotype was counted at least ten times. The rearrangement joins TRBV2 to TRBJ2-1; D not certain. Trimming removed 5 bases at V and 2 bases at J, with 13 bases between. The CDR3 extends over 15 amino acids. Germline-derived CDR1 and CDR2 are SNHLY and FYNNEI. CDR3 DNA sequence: TGTGCCAGCAGTACGCTAATAGGTACCTACAATGAGCAGTTCTTC. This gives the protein CASSTLIGTYNEQFF.

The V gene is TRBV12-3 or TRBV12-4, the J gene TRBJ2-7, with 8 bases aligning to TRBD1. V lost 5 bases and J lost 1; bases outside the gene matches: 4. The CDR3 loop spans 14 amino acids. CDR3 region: CASSPRQGSYEQYF. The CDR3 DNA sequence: TGTGCCAGCAGTCCCCGACAGGGGTCCTACGAGCAGTACTTC.

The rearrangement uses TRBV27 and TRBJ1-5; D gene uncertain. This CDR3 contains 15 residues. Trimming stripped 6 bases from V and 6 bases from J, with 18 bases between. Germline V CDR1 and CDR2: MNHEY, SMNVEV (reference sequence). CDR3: CASSPIGSGGQPQHF. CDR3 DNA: TGTGCCAGCAGCCCCATTGGTAGCGGAGGTCAGCCCCAGCATTTT.

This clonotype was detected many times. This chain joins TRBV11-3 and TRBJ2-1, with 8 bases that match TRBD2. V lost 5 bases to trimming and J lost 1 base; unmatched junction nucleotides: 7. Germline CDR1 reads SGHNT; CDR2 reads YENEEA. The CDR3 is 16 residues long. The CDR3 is CASSPPSSGSYNEQFF. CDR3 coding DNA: TGTGCCAGCAGCCCACCATCTAGCGGGTCCTACAATGAGCAGTTCTTC.

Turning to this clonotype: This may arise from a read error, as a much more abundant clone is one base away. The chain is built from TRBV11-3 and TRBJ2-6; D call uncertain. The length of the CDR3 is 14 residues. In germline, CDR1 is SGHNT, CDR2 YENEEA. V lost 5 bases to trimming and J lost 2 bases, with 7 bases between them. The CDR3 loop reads CASSPSAGANVLTF. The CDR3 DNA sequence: TGTGCCAGCAGCCCAAGCGCTGGGGCCAACGTCCTGACTTTC.

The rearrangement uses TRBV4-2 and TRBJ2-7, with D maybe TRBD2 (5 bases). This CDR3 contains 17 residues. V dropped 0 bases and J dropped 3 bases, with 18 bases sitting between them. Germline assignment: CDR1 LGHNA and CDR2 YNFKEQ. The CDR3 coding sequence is TGTGCCAGCAGCCAAGATTCGCGGGTAGTGGGCCTCTACGAGCAGTACTTC. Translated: CASSQDSRVVGLYEQYF.

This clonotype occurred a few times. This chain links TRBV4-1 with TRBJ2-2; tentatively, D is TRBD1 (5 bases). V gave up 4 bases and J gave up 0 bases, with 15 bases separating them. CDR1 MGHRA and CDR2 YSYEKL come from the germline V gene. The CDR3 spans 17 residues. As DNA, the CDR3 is TGCGCCAGCAGCCTCCAGCAGGGTGGACCGAACACCGGGGAGCTGTTTTTT. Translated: CASSLQQGGPNTGELFF.

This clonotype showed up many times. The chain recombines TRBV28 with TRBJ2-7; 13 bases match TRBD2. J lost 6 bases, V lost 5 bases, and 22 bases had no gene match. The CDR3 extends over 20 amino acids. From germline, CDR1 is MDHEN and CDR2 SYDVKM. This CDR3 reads CASSTRRTSGSHRAACEQYF. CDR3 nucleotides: TGTGCCAGCAGTACCAGGCGGACTAGCGGGAGTCACCGGGCGGCGTGCGAGCAGTACTTC. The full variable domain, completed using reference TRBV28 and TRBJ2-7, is DVKVTQSSRYLVKRTGEKVFLECVQDMDHENMFWYRQDPGLGLRLIYFSYDVKMKEKGDIPEGYSVSREKKERFSLILESASTNQTSMYLCASSTRRTSGSHRAACEQYFGPGTRLTVT.

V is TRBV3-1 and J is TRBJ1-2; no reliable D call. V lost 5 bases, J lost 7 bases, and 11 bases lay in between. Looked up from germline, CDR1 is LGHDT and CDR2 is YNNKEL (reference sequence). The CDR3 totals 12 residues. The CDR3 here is CASSSRPAGYTF. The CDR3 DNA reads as TGTGCCAGCAGCTCTCGACCAGCTGGCTACACCTTC.

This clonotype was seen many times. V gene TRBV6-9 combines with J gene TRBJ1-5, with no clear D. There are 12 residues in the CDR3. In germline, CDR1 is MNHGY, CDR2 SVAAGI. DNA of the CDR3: TGTGACCCAGGAGATTGCGATCAGCCCCAGCATTTT. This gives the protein CDPGDCDQPQHF.

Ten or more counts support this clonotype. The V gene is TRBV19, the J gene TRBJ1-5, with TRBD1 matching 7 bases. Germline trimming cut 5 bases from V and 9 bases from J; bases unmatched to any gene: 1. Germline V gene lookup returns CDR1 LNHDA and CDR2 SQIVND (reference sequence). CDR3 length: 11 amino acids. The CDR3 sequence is CASSAGGPQHF. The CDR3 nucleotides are TGTGCCAGTAGTGCAGGGGGGCCCCAGCATTTT.

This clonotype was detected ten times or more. CDR3 bases: TGTGCCAGCAGTCCGGGACTAGCGGGAGCAGTAACAGACAATGAGCAGTTCTTC. Translating it yields CASSPGLAGAVTDNEQFF. V gene TRBV6-5 combines with J gene TRBJ2-1, with 14 bases lining up with TRBD2. Germline V lookup: CDR1 MNHEY, CDR2 SVGAGI. With 5 bases clipped from V and 5 bases from J, the junction kept 11 bases outside the gene matches. The CDR3 is made up of 18 amino acids.

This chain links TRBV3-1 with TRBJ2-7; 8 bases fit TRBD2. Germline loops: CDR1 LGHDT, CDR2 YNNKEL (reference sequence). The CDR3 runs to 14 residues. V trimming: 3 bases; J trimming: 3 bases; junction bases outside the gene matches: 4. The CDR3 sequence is CASSHSGGYYEQYF. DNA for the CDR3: TGTGCCAGCAGCCACAGCGGGGGATACTACGAGCAGTACTTC.

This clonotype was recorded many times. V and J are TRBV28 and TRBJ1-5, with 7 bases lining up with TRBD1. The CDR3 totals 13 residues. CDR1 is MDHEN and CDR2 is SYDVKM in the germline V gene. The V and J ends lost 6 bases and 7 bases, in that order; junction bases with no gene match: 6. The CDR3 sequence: CASRGGGEQPQHF. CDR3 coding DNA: TGTGCCAGCAGAGGGGGCGGCGAACAGCCCCAGCATTTT.

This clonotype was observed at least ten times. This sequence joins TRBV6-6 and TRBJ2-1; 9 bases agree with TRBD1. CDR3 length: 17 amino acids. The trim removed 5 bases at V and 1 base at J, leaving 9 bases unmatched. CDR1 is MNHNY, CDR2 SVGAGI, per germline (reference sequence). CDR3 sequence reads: CASSPLPGQGSYNEQFF. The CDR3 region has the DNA TGTGCCAGCAGTCCCCTCCCGGGACAGGGTTCCTACAATGAGCAGTTCTTC.

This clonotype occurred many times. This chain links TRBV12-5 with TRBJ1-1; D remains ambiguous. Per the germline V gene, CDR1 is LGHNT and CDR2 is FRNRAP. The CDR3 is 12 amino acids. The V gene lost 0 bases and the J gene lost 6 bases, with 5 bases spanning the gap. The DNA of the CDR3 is TGTGCTAGTGGTTTGGTTGGGTCTGAAGCTTTCTTT. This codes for CASGLVGSEAFF.

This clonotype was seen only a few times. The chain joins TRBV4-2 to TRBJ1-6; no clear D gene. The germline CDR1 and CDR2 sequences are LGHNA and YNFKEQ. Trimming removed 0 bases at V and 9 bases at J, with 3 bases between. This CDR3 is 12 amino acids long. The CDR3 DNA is TGTGCCAGCAGCCAAGACCCTTCACCCCTCCACTTT. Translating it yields CASSQDPSPLHF.

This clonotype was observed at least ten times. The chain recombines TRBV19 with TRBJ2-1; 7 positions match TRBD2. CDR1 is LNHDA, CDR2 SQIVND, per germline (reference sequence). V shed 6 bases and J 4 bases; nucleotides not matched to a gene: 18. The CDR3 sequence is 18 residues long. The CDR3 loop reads CASRPRSWEGRNYNEQFF. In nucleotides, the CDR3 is TGTGCCAGTAGGCCTCGCTCGTGGGAGGGCCGAAATTACAATGAGCAGTTCTTC.

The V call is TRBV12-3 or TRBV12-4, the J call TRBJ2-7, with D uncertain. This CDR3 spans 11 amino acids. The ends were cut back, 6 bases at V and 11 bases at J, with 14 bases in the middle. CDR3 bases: TGTGCCAGCAGCCCGGGTCGACCGAAGTACTTC. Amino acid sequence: CASSPGRPKYF.

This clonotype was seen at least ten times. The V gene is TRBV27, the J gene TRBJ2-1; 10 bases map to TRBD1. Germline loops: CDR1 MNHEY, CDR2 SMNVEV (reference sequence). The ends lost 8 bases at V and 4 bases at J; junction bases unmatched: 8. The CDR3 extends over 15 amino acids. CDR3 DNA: TGTGCCAGCGGAAACCCGGGACAGGGGTACAATGAGCAGTTCTTC. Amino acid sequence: CASGNPGQGYNEQFF.

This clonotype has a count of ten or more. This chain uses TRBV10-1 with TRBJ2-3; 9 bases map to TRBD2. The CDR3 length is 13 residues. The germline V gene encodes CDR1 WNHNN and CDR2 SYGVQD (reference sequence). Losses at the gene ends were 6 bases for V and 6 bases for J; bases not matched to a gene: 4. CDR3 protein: CASRASGIDTQYF. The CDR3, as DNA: TGCGCCAGCAGGGCTAGCGGGATTGATACGCAGTATTTT.

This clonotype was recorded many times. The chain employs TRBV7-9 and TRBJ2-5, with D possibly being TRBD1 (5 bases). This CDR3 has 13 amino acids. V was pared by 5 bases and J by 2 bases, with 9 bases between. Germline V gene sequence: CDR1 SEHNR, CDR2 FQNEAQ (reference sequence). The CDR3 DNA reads TGTGCCAGCAGCCTCGACAGTCAAGAGACCCAGTACTTC. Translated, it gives CASSLDSQETQYF. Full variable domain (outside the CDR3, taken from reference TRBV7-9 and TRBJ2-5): DTGVSQNPRHKITKRGQNVTFRCDPISEHNRLYWYRQTLGQGPEFLTYFQNEAQLEKSRLLSDRFSAERPKGSFSTLEIQRTEQGDSAMYLCASSLDSQETQYFGPGTRLLVL.

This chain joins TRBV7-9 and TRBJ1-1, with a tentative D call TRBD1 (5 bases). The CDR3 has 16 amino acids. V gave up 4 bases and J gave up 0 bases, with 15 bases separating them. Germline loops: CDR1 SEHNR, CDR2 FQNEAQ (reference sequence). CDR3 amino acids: CASSSRRGIMNTEAFF. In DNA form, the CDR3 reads TGTGCCAGCAGCTCTCGACGGGGGATTATGAACACTGAAGCTTTCTTT.

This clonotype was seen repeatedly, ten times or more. The CDR3 coding sequence is TGCGCCAGCAGCTTGGTGCGGCGTGATGAAAAACTGTTTTTT. Translating it yields CASSLVRRDEKLFF. The rearrangement links TRBV5-1 to TRBJ1-4; D not certain. This CDR3 region has 14 residues. Trimming took off 0 bases at V and 6 bases at J, with 9 bases between the two ends. Germline V gives CDR1 SGHRS, CDR2 YFSETQ.

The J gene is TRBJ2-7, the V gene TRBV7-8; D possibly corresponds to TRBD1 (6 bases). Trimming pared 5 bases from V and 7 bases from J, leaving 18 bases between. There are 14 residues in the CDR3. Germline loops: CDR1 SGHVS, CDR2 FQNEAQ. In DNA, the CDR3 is TGTGCCAGCAGCCTCTCGACAGGAGTGGGGGAGCAGTACTTC. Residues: CASSLSTGVGEQYF.